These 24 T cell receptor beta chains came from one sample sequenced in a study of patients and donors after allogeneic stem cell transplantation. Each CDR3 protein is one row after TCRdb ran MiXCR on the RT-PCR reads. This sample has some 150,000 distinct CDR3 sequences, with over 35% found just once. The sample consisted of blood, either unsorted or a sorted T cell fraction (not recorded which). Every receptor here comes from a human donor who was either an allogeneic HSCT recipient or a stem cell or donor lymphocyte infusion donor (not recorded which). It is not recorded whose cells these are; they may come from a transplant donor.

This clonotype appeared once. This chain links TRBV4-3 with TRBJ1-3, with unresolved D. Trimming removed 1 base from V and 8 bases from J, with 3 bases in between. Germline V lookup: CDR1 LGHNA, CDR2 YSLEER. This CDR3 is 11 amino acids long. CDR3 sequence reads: CASSQGYTIYF. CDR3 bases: TGCGCCAGCAGCCAAGGATACACCATATATTTT.

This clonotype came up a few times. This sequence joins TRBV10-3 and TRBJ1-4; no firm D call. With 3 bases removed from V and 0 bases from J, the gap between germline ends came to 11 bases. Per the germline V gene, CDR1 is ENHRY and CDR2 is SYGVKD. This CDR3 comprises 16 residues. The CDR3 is CAISEFDTPTNEKLFF. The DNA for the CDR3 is TGTGCCATCAGTGAATTCGACACCCCAACTAATGAAAAACTGTTTTTT.

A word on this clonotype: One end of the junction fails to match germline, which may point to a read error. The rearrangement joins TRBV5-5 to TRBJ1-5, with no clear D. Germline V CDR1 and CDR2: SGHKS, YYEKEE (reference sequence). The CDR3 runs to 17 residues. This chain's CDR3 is CASRLGTDEYSNQPQHF. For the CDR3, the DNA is TGTGCCAGCAGATTGGGCACCGACGAATATAGCAATCAGCCCCAGCATTTT.

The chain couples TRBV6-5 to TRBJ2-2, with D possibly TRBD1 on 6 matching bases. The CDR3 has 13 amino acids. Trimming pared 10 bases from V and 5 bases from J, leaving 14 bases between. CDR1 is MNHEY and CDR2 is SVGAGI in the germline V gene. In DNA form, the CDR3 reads TGTGCCATAGGGACACCGAGGACCGGGGAGCTGTTTTTT. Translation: CAIGTPRTGELFF.

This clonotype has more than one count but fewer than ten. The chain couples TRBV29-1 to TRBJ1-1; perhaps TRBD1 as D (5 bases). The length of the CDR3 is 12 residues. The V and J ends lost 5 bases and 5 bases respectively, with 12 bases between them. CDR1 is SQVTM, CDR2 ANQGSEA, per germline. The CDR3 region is CSVLGVRTEAFF. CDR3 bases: TGCAGCGTTTTAGGGGTGAGGACTGAAGCTTTCTTT.

CDR3 region: CASSFSGGAVDDTQYF. The CDR3, as DNA: TGCGCCAGCAGCTTTAGCGGGGGGGCCGTCGACGATACGCAGTATTTT. The genes are TRBV5-1 and TRBJ2-3; TRBD2 agrees at 11 bases. This CDR3 is built from 16 residues. The ends lost 2 bases at V and 6 bases at J; junction bases unmatched: 8. Germline CDR1 and CDR2: SGHRS and YFSETQ.

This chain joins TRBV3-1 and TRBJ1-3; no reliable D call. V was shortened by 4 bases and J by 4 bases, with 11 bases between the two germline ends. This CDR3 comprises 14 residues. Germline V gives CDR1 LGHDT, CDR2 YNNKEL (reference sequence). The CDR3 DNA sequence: TGTGCCAGCAGCCGCCGGACGGAGGGAAACACCATATATTTT. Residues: CASSRRTEGNTIYF.

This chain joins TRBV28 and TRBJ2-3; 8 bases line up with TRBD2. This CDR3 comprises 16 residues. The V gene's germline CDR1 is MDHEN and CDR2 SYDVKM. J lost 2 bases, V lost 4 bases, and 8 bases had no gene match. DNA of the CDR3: TGTGCCAGCAGTTATTCCAGCGGGGGAACCACAGATACGCAGTATTTT. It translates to CASSYSSGGTTDTQYF.

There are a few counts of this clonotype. CDR3 coding DNA: TGTGCCAGCAGCTTAGGCAGCCGGGCAGGGAACACTGAAGCTTTCTTT. This encodes CASSLGSRAGNTEAFF. V and J are TRBV7-9 and TRBJ1-1; D ambiguous. There are 16 residues in the CDR3. Germline lookup yields CDR1 SEHNR and CDR2 FQNEAQ (reference sequence). V was trimmed by 1 base and J by 1 base, leaving 13 bases between them.

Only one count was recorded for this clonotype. DNA for the CDR3: TGTGCCAGCAGCGTTGGGGTCTCGGGAAACACCATATATTTT. Translating gives CASSVGVSGNTIYF. The rearrangement joins TRBV11-2 to TRBJ1-3, with no clear D. The germline CDR1 and CDR2 sequences are SGHAT and FQNNGV. The CDR3 is 14 residues long. The ends were cut back, 5 bases at V and 4 bases at J, with 12 bases in the middle.

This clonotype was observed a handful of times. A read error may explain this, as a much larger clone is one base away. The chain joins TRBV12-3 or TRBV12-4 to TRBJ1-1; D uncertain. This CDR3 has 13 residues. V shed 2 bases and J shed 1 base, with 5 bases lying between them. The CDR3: CASSLKENTEAFF. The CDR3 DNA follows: TGTGCCAGCAGTTTAAAGGAGAACACTGAAGCTTTCTTT.

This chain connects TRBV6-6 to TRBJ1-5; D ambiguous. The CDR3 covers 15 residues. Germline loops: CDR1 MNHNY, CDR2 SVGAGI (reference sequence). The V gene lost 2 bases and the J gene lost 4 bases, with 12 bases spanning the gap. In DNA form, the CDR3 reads TGTGCCAGCAGTTACACGGATTTACGGAATCAGCCCCAGCATTTT. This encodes CASSYTDLRNQPQHF.

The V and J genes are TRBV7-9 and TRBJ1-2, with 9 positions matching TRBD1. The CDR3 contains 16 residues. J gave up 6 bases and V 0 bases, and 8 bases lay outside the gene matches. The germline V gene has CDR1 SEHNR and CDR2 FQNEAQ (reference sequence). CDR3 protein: CASSLALDRGLDGYTF. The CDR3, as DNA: TGTGCCAGCAGCTTAGCTTTGGACAGGGGCCTGGATGGCTACACCTTC.

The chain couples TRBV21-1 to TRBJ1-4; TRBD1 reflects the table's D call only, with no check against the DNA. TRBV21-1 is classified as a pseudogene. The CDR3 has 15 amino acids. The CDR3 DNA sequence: TGTGCCAGCAGCACCCCGGGGGGGGCATATGAAAAACTGTTTTTT. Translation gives CASSTPGGAYEKLFF.

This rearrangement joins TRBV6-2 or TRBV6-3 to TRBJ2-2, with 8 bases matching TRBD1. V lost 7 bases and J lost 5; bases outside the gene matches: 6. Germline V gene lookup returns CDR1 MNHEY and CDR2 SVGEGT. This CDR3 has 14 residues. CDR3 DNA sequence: TGTGCCAGCAAAGACAGGGGAACGACCGGGGAGCTGTTTTTT. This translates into CASKDRGTTGELFF.

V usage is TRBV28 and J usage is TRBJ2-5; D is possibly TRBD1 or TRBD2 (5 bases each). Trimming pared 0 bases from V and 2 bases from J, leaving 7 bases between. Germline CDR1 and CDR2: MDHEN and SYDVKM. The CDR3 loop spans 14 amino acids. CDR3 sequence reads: CASSLWGEQETQYF. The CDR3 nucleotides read TGTGCCAGCAGTTTATGGGGGGAACAAGAGACCCAGTACTTC.

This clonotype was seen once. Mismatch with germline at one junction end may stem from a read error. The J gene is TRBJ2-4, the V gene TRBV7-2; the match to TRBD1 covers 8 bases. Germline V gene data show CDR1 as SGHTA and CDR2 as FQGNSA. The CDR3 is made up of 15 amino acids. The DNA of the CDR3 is TGTGCCTGCAGCTTAAATACAGGACAGGGAGGCATTCAGTACTTC. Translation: CACSLNTGQGGIQYF.

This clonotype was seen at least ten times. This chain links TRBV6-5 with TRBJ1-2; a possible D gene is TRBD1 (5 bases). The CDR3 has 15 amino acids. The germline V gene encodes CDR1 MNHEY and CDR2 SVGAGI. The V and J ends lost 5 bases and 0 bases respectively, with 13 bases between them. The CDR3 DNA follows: TGTGCCAGCAGTCTGACAGAGTTTTCTAACTATGGCTACACCTTC. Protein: CASSLTEFSNYGYTF.

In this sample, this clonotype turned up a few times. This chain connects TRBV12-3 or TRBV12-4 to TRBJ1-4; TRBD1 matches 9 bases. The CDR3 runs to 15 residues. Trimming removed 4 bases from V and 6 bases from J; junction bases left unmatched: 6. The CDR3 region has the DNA TGTGCCAGCAGTTCAACGGGGACAGGGTATGAAAAACTGTTTTTT. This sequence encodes CASSSTGTGYEKLFF.

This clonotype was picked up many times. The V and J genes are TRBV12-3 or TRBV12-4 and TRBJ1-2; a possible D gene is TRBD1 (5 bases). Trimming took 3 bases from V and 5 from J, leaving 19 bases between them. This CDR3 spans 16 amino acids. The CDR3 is CASSFGRTGLFYGYTF. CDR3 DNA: TGTGCCAGCAGTTTCGGGCGGACGGGGCTTTTTTATGGCTACACCTTC.

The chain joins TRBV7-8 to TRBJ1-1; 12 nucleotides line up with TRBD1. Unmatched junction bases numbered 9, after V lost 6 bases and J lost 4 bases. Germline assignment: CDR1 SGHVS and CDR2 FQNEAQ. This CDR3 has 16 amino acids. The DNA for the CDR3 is TGTGCCAGCAGATTCGGGACAGGGGGCGCGAGCACTGAAGCTTTCTTT. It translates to CASRFGTGGASTEAFF.

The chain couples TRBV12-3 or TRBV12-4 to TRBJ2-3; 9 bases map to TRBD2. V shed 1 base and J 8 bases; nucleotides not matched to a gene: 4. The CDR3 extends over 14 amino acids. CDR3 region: CASSLDPSGATQYF. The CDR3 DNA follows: TGTGCCAGCAGTTTAGACCCTAGCGGGGCTACGCAGTATTTT.

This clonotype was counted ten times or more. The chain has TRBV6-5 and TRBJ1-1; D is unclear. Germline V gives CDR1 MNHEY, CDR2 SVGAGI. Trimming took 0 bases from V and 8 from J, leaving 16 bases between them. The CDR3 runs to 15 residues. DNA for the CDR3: TGTGCCAGCAGTTACTCGATTGGCGAAGCTGGGGAAGCTTTCTTT. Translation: CASSYSIGEAGEAFF.

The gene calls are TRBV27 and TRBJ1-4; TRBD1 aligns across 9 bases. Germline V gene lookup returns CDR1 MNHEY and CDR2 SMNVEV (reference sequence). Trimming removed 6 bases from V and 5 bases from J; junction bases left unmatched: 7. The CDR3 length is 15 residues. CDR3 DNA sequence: TGTGCCAGCAGGGGTATCGGGACAGGGAATGAAAAACTGTTTTTT. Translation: CASRGIGTGNEKLFF.